These 2 T cell receptor beta chains came from one sample sequenced in a study of T cells in Graves' hyperthyroidism and ophthalmopathy. The CDR3 regions of TCR beta were amplified from RNA transcripts. The primer set for the first-round RT-PCR of the TCR CDR3 was HTBI. In TCRdb, the multiplex PCR reads were re-called with MiXCR into one record per CDR3 protein. The sample has roughly 530,000 distinct CDR3 sequences; approximately 17% are singletons. Sequencing was performed on blood. These TCRs come from a woman aged 18 to 35 with Graves' ophthalmopathy.

This clonotype was detected ten times or more. A much larger clone lies a single base off, so this may be a read error. J is TRBJ2-5 and V is TRBV6-1; D is undetermined. The length of the CDR3 is 10 residues. Germline loops: CDR1 MNHNS, CDR2 SASEGT. Trimming removed 7 bases from V and 5 bases from J, with 5 bases in between. Here the CDR3 reads CASNGETQYF. The CDR3 coding sequence is TGTGCCAGCAATGGGGAGACCCAGTACTTC.

In its sample, this clonotype was seen many times. The V and J genes are TRBV28 and TRBJ2-2; the D is unclear. This CDR3 has 15 amino acids. Germline V CDR1 and CDR2: MDHEN, SYDVKM. V was clipped by 5 bases and J by 4 bases, with 14 bases between them. This CDR3 is CASSLPSGLTGELFF. In nucleotides, the CDR3 is TGTGCCAGCAGTCTCCCAAGTGGGCTCACCGGGGAGCTGTTTTTT.